The 5 T cell receptor beta chains in this list originate from one sample, sequenced in a study of T cells after yellow fever vaccination. TCRdb analysed the 5' RACE reads with MiXCR anew, one entry per CDR3 protein. The sample yields a few hundred thousand distinct CDR3 sequences, around 4.4% seen once. The sequences come from PBMCs, collected 15 days after the yellow fever booster vaccination. These receptor sequences come from a man aged 18-30 years who received the YFV17D yellow fever vaccine.

The chain is built from TRBV27 and TRBJ2-2, with D unclear. This CDR3 region has 15 residues. The germline V gene has CDR1 MNHEY and CDR2 SMNVEV (reference sequence). Trimming shortened V by 2 bases and J by 0 bases, and 7 bases separated the two germline ends. The CDR3 DNA reads as TGTGCCAGCAGTTTAAACGGCGCGAACACCGGGGAGCTGTTTTTT. This encodes CASSLNGANTGELFF.

Many counts were recorded for this clonotype. The V and J genes are TRBV29-1 and TRBJ2-5; D is perhaps TRBD2 (6 bases). V was pared by 4 bases and J by 2 bases, with 11 bases between. CDR3 length: 13 amino acids. CDR1 and CDR2 (germline): SQVTM, ANQGSEA. The chain's CDR3 is CSVAGVGQETQYF. CDR3 nucleotide sequence: TGCAGCGTTGCGGGGGTCGGACAAGAGACCCAGTACTTC.

The rearrangement links TRBV6-5 to TRBJ1-6; no reliable D call. Trimming removed 5 bases at V and 0 bases at J, with 11 bases between. There are 16 residues in the CDR3. Germline V CDR1 and CDR2: MNHEY, SVGAGI. The CDR3 region has the DNA TGTGCCAGCAGTGCCGGTCCAAGCTCCTATAATTCACCCCTCCACTTT. It yields the protein CASSAGPSSYNSPLHF.

This clonotype was counted only a few times. In DNA form, the CDR3 reads TGTGCCAGCAGTCTCACGCGGGGGGACTCCTACAATGAGCAGTTCTTC. As protein: CASSLTRGDSYNEQFF. The chain has TRBV6-2 or TRBV6-3 and TRBJ2-1, with TRBD2 identical over 8 bases. There are 16 residues in the CDR3. In germline, CDR1 is MNHEY, CDR2 SVGEGT. The V segment lost 5 bases and the J segment 0 bases; nucleotides outside the gene matches: 6.

The genes are TRBV5-1 and TRBJ2-2, with no clear D. Germline values: CDR1 SGHRS, CDR2 YFSETQ. V lost 0 bases and J lost 4, with 13 bases in between. The CDR3 is 16 residues long. The CDR3 is CASSLAGRPVTGELFF. The DNA of the CDR3 is TGCGCCAGCAGCTTGGCTGGCAGGCCTGTCACCGGGGAGCTGTTTTTT.